What follows are 6 T cell receptor beta chains derived from one specimen sequenced in a study of blood T cell repertoires in COVID-19. The assay was immunoSEQ multiplex PCR, and TCRdb's table has in-frame clones only and misses some. The repertoire includes 90,000 to 100,000 clones, roughly 84% of them detected once, and roughly 1.9% sits in the top ten. Source material: peripheral blood. The receptors here all came from a man between 65 and 85 years old with active or convalescent COVID-19.

In this sample, this clone turned up once. J is TRBJ1-4 and V is TRBV21-1. TRBV21-1 is classified as a pseudogene. This CDR3 has 15 residues. CDR3 protein: CASSRDLGGGEKLFF. The CDR3 DNA sequence: TGTGCCAGCAGCAGGGATCTCGGTGGAGGTGAAAAACTGTTTTTT.

To note about this clone: One end of the junction does not line up with germline, which may come from a read error. The chain carries TRBV27 and TRBJ2-2, with TRBD2 matching 13 bases. CDR1 is MNHEY and CDR2 is SMNVEV in the germline V gene (reference sequence). The CDR3 runs to 17 residues. CDR3 nucleotide sequence: TGTGCCAGCAGTTTGGGACTAGCGGGGCCGAACCACCGGGGAGCTGTTTTT. This translates into CASSLGLAGPNHRGAVF.

The sample holds a few counts of this clone. The V gene is TRBV4-1, the J gene TRBJ2-6, with D possibly TRBD2 on 5 matching bases. The germline V gene encodes CDR1 MGHRA and CDR2 YSYEKL. V lost 0 bases, J lost 0 bases, and 15 bases lay in between. The CDR3 spans 19 residues. The CDR3 loop is CASSQDLRVVSSGANVLTF. CDR3 sequence (DNA): TGCGCCAGCAGCCAAGATCTGAGGGTGGTGAGCTCTGGGGCCAACGTCCTGACTTTC.

The rearrangement joins TRBV29-1 to TRBJ1-2; D not certain. CDR1 is SQVTM and CDR2 is ANQGSEA in the germline V gene. The CDR3 has 11 residues. V lost 4 bases and J lost 6, with 9 bases in between. CDR3: CSVGVGDGYTF. The CDR3, as DNA: TGCAGCGTTGGGGTGGGAGATGGCTACACCTTC.

The CDR3 is CASSKKMRDRGVGKTTEAFF. In DNA, the CDR3 is TGTGCCAGCAGCAAAAAAATGAGGGACAGGGGGGTCGGTAAGACCACTGAAGCTTTCTTT. The gene calls are TRBV21-1 and TRBJ1-1; the tabulated D call, TRBD1, remains unverified against the DNA. TRBV21-1 is a listed pseudogene. The CDR3 has 20 residues.

This chain links TRBV15 with TRBJ2-1, with D uncertain. Per the germline V gene, CDR1 is LNHNV and CDR2 is YYDKDF (reference sequence). This CDR3 spans 11 amino acids. Deletions cut 5 bases from V and 8 bases from J, with 7 bases between. The CDR3 is CATSPQYEQFF. CDR3 nucleotide sequence: TGTGCCACCAGCCCCCAATATGAGCAGTTCTTC. The entire variable domain, with the rest obtained from reference TRBV15 and TRBJ2-1, is as follows: DAMVIQNPRYQVTQFGKPVTLSCSQTLNHNVMYWYQQKSSQAPKLLFHYYDKDFNNEADTPDNFQSRRPNTSFCFLDIRSPGLGDTAMYLCATSPQYEQFFGPGTRLTVL.